The next 5 T cell receptor beta chains were all read from a single sample in a study of shared clonotypes between healthy human individuals. The table came from immunoSEQ multiplex PCR; TCRdb's copy has only in-frame clones and leaves some out. The data show about half a million clones, 70% to 80% seen once. The sequenced sample was PBMCs. Receptor source: a woman in her thirties or forties in good health. Some clones in this sample may be carry-over from other donors' samples.

V usage is TRBV11-2 and J usage is TRBJ2-7; D gene unclear. The germline V and J ends were trimmed by 5 bases and 1 base, with 3 bases remaining between them. Germline-derived CDR1 and CDR2 are SGHAT and FQNNGV. CDR3 length equals 11 residues. The CDR3 DNA is TGTGCCAGCAGCCGTTCCTACGAGCAGTACTTC. This gives the protein CASSRSYEQYF.

The rearrangement uses TRBV5-6 and TRBJ2-6, with TRBD1 as a possible D gene (6 bases). The CDR3 consists of 17 residues. Germline V CDR1 and CDR2: SGHDT, YYEEEE. The V and J ends lost 4 bases and 4 bases respectively, with 18 bases between them. The DNA of the CDR3 is TGTGCCAGCAGCAATAAACAGGGTCCCCCAGGGGCCAACGTCCTGACTTTC. Its translation is CASSNKQGPPGANVLTF.

J is TRBJ2-1 and V is TRBV2, with 12 bases fitting TRBD2. V lost 6 bases to trimming and J lost 2 bases; unmatched junction nucleotides: 5. The CDR3 consists of 16 residues. Germline V gives CDR1 SNHLY, CDR2 FYNNEI. The CDR3 spells CASRGLAGFTYNEQFF. The CDR3 DNA sequence: TGTGCCAGCAGGGGACTAGCGGGCTTCACCTACAATGAGCAGTTCTTC.

This sequence joins TRBV18 and TRBJ2-7; TRBD2 matches 8 bases. V gave up 2 bases and J gave up 7 bases; unmatched junction bases: 10. Germline loops: CDR1 KGHSH, CDR2 LQKENI. The CDR3 runs 15 residues. The CDR3, as DNA: TGTGCCAGCTCACCAATCGGGGCGGGAGGCGGGGAGCAGTACTTC. Translation: CASSPIGAGGGEQYF.

This rearrangement joins TRBV18 to TRBJ1-4; D remains unclear. This CDR3 has 12 amino acids. Trimming shortened V by 5 bases and J by 8 bases, and 9 bases separated the two germline ends. From germline, CDR1 is KGHSH and CDR2 LQKENI. The CDR3 loop is CASSEDGEKLFF. The CDR3 DNA sequence: TGTGCCAGCTCAGAGGACGGAGAAAAACTGTTTTTT.